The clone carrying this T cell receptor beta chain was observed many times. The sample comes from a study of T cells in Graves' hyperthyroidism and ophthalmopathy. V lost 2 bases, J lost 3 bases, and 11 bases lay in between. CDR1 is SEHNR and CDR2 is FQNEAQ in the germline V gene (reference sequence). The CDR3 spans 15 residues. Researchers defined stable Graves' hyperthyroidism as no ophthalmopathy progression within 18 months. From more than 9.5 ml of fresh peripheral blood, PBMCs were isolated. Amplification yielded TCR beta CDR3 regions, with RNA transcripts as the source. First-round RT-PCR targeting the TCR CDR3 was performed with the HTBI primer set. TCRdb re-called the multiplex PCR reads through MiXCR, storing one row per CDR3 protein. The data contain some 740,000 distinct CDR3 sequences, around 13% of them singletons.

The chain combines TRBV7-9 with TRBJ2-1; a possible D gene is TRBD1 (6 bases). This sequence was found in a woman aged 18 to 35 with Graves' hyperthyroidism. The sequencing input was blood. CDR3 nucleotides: TGTGCCAGCAGCTTACTGGGGGCCCGCTACAATGAGCAGTTCTTC. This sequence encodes CASSLLGARYNEQFF.